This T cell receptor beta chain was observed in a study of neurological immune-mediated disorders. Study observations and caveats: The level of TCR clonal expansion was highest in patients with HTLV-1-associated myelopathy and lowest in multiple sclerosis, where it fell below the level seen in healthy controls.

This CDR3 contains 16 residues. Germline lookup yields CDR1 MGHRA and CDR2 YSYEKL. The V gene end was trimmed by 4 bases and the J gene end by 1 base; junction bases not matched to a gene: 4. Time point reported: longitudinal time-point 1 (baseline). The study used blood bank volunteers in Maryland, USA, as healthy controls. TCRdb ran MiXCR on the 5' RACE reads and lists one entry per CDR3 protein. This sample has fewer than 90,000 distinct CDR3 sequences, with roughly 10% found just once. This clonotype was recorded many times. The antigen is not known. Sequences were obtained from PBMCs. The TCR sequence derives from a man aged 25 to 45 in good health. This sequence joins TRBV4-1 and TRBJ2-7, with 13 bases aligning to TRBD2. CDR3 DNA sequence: TGCGCCAGCAGCCCGACTAGCGGGAGGCTTTCCTACGAGCAGTACTTC. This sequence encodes CASSPTSGRLSYEQYF.